This T cell receptor (beta chain) was documented in a study of identical twins. TCRdb reprocessed the 5' RACE reads with MiXCR, giving one entry per CDR3 protein. The sample lists 230,000 or so distinct CDR3 sequences; around 8.8% were seen once. The V and J ends lost 0 bases and 0 bases respectively, with 9 bases between them. CDR1 LGHNA and CDR2 YSLEER come from the germline V gene. CDR3 size: 15 residues. Many counts were recorded for this clonotype. Its cognate antigen is unknown. Study outcomes and limitations: Analyses based on zero insertions could be partly confounded by invariant MAIT and iNKT cells.

Another study also made use of these data, one on yellow fever vaccine responses in identical twins.

This chain joins TRBV4-3 and TRBJ2-7; the D is unclear. Sequences were obtained from CD8+ T cells sorted from blood. This TCR was recovered from a woman aged 18-29 years in good health. The CDR3 reads CASSQDIYTSYEQYF. The CDR3 nucleotides are TGCGCCAGCAGCCAAGATATATACACCTCCTACGAGCAGTACTTC.